This T cell receptor beta chain was found in a study of CD8+CD57+ T cells in acquired aplastic anemia. Study-level findings and limits: Comparison of patients with controls identified approximately 28 shared CD8+ CDR3 sequences.

The TCR beta profiling, which covered VDJ combination and CDR3 sequence, was carried out using genomic DNA as the template. A single record per CDR3 protein comes from TCRdb applying MiXCR to the reads. Here the sample spans 130,000 or so distinct CDR3 sequences, 41% being singletons. Concerning this clonotype itself: Its antigen is still unknown.

CDR1 and CDR2 from the germline V gene are SNHLY and FYNNEI. The CDR3 has 13 amino acids. Trimming left V 4 bases short and J 7 bases short, with 13 bases between. This receptor was taken from a human donor in good health, serving as a control. The chain carries TRBV2 and TRBJ1-2, with D tentatively TRBD1 (6 bases). Sequences were obtained from sorted CD4+, CD8+, or CD8+CD57+ T cells (not recorded which) from PBMCs. CDR3 bases: TGTGCCAGCAGTGTAACTACAGGGAGTGGCTACACCTTC. Amino acids: CASSVTTGSGYTF.